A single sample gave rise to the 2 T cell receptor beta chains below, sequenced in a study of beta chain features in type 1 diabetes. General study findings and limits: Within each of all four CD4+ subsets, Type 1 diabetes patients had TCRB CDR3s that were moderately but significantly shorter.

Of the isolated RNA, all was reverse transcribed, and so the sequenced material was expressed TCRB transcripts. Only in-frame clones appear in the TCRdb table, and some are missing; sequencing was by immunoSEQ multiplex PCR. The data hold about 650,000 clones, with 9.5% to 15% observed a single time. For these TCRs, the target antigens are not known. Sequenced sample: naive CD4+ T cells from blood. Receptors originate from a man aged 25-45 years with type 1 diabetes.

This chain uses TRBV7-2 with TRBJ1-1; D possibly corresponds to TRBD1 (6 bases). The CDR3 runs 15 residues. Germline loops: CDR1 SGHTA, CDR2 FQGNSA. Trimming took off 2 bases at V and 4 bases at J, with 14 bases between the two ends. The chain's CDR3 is CASSLIGGASTEAFF. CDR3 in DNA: TGTGCCAGCAGCTTAATCGGGGGGGCATCCACTGAAGCTTTCTTT.

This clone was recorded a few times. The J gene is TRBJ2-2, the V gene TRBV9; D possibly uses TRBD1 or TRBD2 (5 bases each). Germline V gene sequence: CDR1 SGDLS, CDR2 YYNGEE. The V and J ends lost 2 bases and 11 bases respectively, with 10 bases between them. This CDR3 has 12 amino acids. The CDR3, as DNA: TGTGCCAGCAGCGTCGATGGGGGTGAGCTGTTTTTT. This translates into CASSVDGGELFF.